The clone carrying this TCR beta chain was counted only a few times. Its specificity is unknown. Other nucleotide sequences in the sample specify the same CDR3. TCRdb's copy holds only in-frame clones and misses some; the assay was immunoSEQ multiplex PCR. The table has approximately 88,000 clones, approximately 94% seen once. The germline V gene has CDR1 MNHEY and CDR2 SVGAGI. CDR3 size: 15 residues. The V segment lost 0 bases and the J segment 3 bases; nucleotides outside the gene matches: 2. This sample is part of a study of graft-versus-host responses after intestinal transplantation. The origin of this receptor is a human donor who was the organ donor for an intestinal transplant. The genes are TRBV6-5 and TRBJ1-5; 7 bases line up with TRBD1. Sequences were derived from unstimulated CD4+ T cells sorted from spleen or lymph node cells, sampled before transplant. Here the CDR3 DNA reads TGTGCCAGCAGTTACTCGGGGACAGCCAATCAGCCCCAGCATTTT. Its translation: CASSYSGTANQPQHF.